This paragraph covers one T cell receptor beta chain sequence. This sample stems from a study of T cell changes during pregnancy in multiple sclerosis. Sequenced by immunoSEQ multiplex PCR; TCRdb stores in-frame clones only, minus some. Among 80,000 or so clones listed, 90% to 95% were seen once. Germline lookup yields CDR1 SGHRS and CDR2 YFSETQ. The CDR3 contains 16 residues. V trimming: 3 bases; J trimming: 4 bases; junction bases outside the gene matches: 11. The sequencing here drew on peripheral blood, taken before pregnancy. The sequence derives from a female donor with multiple sclerosis, enrolled in a pregnancy study. The V gene is TRBV5-1, the J gene TRBJ2-3; 7 bases align to TRBD1. The CDR3 is CASSSWDSAGPDTQYF. The DNA of the CDR3 is TGCGCCAGCAGCTCCTGGGACAGCGCTGGGCCAGATACGCAGTATTTT.